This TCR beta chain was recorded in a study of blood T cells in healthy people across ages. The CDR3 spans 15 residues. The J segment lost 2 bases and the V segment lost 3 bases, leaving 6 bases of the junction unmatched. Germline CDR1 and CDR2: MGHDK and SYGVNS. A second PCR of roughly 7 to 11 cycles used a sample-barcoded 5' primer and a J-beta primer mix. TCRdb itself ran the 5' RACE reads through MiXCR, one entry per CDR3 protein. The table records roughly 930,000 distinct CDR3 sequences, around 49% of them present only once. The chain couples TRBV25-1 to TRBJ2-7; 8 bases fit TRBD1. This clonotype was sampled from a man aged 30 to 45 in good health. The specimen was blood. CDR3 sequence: CASSDQRQGTYEQYF. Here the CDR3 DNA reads TGTGCCAGCAGTGACCAGAGACAGGGGACCTACGAGCAGTACTTC.